The 8 T cell receptor beta chains reported below all come from one sample, sequenced in a study of blood T cell repertoires in COVID-19. Data came from immunoSEQ multiplex PCR; TCRdb stores just in-frame clones and leaves some out. Counted here are a few hundred thousand clones, 70% to 90% occurring once; the ten biggest clones make up around 2.1%. Sequences were obtained from PBMCs or T cells enriched from blood (not recorded which). Source of these receptors: a man younger than 40 who had recovered from COVID-19.

The rearrangement uses TRBV6-2 or TRBV6-3 and TRBJ1-1, with D unresolved. The germline CDR1 and CDR2 sequences are MNHEY and SVGEGT. Trimming pared 6 bases from V and 9 bases from J, leaving 11 bases between. The CDR3 length is 11 residues. The CDR3: CASSNSHQAFF. CDR3 coding DNA: TGTGCCAGCAGCAACAGCCATCAAGCTTTCTTT.

The J gene is TRBJ2-3, the V gene TRBV19; D is ambiguous. This CDR3 is built from 14 residues. V lost 4 bases and J 1 base, leaving 9 bases between the germline ends. Germline assignment: CDR1 LNHDA and CDR2 SQIVND (reference sequence). This CDR3 reads CASSTLRGTDTQYF. The CDR3, as DNA: TGTGCCAGTAGTACTCTACGGGGCACAGATACGCAGTATTTT. Filled out from reference TRBV19 and TRBJ2-3, the complete variable domain reads DGGITQSPKYLFRKEGQNVTLSCEQNLNHDAMYWYRQDPGQGLRLIYYSQIVNDFQKGDIAEGYSVSREKKESFPLTVTSAQKNPTAFYLCASSTLRGTDTQYFGPGTRLTVL.

The V gene is TRBV14, the J gene TRBJ1-2, with D possibly TRBD1 on 5 matching bases. The CDR3 length is 14 residues. CDR1 is SGHDN, CDR2 FVKESK, per germline. V was pared by 0 bases and J by 4 bases, with 9 bases between. The CDR3 DNA sequence: TGTGCCAGCAGCCAAGATCCCAGGGTCTATGGCTACACCTTC. It encodes CASSQDPRVYGYTF.

This clone has more than one count but fewer than ten. The chain uses TRBV7-3 and TRBJ2-1; the D gene is possibly TRBD2 (6 bases). V was trimmed by 1 base and J by 3 bases, leaving 13 bases between them. The CDR3 loop spans 16 amino acids. Germline lookup yields CDR1 SGHTA and CDR2 FQGTGA. Here the CDR3 DNA reads TGTGCCAGCAGCTTAATAGGAGGGGCAAACTACAATGAGCAGTTCTTC. It specifies CASSLIGGANYNEQFF.

The CDR3 nucleotides read TGTGCCAGCAGCTTGGGGTCTTCGGATGAGCAGTTCTTC. Translation gives CASSLGSSDEQFF. The chain joins TRBV5-6 to TRBJ2-1; D uncertain. CDR3 length equals 13 residues. V lost 0 bases and J 8 bases, leaving 9 bases between the germline ends. Germline V gene sequence: CDR1 SGHDT, CDR2 YYEEEE.

CDR3 amino acids: CASSDTGQTNYGYTF. In DNA, the CDR3 is TGTGCCAGCAGCGATACGGGACAGACCAACTATGGCTACACCTTC. The rearrangement links TRBV7-9 to TRBJ1-2; 7 nucleotides line up with TRBD1. Germline trimming cut 5 bases from V and 2 bases from J; bases unmatched to any gene: 8. CDR3 size: 15 residues. Per the germline V gene, CDR1 is SEHNR and CDR2 is FQNEAQ (reference sequence).

This clone was seen more than once but under ten times. V and J are TRBV20-1 and TRBJ1-1; D is unresolved. V gave up 1 base and J gave up 5 bases, with 5 bases separating them. This CDR3 is 11 amino acids long. Germline CDR1 reads DFQATT; CDR2 reads SNEGSKA (reference sequence). This CDR3 is CSARGGTEAFF. DNA for the CDR3: TGCAGTGCTAGAGGCGGGACTGAAGCTTTCTTT.

The table lists this clone with a count of one. The sample holds other DNA sequences that translate to the same CDR3. The V gene is TRBV7-2, the J gene TRBJ2-3; D call uncertain. Germline V lookup: CDR1 SGHTA, CDR2 FQGNSA. CDR3 length: 14 residues. The V gene lost 0 bases and the J gene lost 3 bases, with 7 bases spanning the gap. The chain's CDR3 is CASSLAGRTDTQYF. CDR3 sequence (DNA): TGTGCCAGCAGCTTAGCGGGCCGGACAGATACGCAGTATTTT.